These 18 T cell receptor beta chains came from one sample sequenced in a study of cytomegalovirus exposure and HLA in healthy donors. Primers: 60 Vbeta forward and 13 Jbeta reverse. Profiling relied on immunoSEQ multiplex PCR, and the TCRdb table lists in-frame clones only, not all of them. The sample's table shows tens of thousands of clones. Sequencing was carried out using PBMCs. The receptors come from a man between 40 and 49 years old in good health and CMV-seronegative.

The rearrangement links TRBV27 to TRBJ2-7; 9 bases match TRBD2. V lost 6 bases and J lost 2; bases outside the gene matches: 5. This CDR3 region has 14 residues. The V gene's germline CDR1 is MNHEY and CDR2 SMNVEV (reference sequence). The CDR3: CASRTSGGTYEQYF. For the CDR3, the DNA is TGTGCCAGCAGGACTAGCGGAGGTACCTACGAGCAGTACTTC.

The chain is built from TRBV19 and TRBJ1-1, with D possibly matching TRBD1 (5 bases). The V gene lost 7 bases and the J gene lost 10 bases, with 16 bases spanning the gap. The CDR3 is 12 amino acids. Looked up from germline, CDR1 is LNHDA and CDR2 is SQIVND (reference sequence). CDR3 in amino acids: CASTPGPRGAFF. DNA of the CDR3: TGTGCCAGTACTCCGGGCCCAAGGGGAGCTTTCTTT.

Here the CDR3 reads CASSQGQTSYEQYF. For the CDR3, the DNA is TGTGCCAGCAGTCAGGGACAGACCTCCTACGAGCAGTACTTC. The V gene is TRBV6-5, the J gene TRBJ2-7; 7 bases line up with TRBD1. Looked up from germline, CDR1 is MNHEY and CDR2 is SVGAGI. This CDR3 spans 14 amino acids. Germline trimming cut 5 bases from V and 0 bases from J; bases unmatched to any gene: 4.

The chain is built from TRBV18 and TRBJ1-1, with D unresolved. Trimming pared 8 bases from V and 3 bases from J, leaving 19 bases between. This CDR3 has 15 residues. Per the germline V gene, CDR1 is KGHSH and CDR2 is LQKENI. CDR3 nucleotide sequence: TGTGCCAGCCAGAGCTCACGGTGGGAGGACACTGAAGCTTTCTTT. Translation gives CASQSSRWEDTEAFF.

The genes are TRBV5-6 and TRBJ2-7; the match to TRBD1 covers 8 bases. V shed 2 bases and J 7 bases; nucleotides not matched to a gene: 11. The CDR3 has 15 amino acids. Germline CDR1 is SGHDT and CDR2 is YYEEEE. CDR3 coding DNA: TGTGCCAGCAGCTTAGAAACAGGGGGTATGGAAGAGCAGTACTTC. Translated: CASSLETGGMEEQYF.

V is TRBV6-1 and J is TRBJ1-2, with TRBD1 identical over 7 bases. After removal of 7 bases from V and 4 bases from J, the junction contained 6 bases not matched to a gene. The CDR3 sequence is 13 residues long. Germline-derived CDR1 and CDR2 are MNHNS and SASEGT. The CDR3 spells CASTPQGTYGYTF. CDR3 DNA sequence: TGTGCCAGCACACCACAGGGGACCTATGGCTACACCTTC.

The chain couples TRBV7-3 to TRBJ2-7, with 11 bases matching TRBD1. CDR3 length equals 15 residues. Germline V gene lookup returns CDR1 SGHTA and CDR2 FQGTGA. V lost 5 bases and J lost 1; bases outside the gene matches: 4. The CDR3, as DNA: TGTGCCAGCAGCCCCGGGACAGGGGGTTCCTACGAGCAGTACTTC. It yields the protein CASSPGTGGSYEQYF. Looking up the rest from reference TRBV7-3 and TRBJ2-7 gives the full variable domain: GAGVSQTPSNKVTEKGKYVELRCDPISGHTALYWYRQSLGQGPEFLIYFQGTGAADDSGLPNDRFFAVRPEGSVSTLKIQRTERGDSAVYLCASSPGTGGSYEQYFGPGTRLTVT.

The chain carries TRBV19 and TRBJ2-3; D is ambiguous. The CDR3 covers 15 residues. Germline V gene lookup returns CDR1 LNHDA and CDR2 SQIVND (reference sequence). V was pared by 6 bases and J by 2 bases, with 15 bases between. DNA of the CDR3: TGTGCCAGTAGAAACCCTGGGCGAAACACAGATACGCAGTATTTT. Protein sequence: CASRNPGRNTDTQYF.

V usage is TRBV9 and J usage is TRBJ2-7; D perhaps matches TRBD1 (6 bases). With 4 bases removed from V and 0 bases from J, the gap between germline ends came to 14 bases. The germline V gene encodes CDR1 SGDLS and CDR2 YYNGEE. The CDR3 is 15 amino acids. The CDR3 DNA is TGTGCCAGCAGCCCAAGGACAGATCCCTCCTACGAGCAGTACTTC. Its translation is CASSPRTDPSYEQYF.

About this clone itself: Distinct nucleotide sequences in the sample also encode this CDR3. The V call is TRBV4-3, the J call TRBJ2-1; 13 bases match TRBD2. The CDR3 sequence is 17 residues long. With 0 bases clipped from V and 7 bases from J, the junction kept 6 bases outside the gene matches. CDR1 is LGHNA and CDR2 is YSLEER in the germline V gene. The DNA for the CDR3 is TGCGCCAGCAGCCAAGAGGGACTAGCGGGATTGGGGAATGAGCAGTTCTTC. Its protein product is CASSQEGLAGLGNEQFF.

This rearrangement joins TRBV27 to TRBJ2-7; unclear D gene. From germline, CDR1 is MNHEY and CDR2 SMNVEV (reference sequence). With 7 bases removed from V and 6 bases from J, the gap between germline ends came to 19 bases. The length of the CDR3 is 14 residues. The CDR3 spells CASTSRPLLGEQYF. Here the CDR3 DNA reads TGTGCCAGCACATCCCGCCCTTTACTCGGCGAGCAGTACTTC.

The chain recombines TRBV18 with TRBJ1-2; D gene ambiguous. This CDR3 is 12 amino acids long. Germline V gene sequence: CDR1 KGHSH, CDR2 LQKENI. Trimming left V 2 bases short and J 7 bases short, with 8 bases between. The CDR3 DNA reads TGTGCCAGCTCACCAGGGCCTCCTGGCTACACCTTC. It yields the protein CASSPGPPGYTF.

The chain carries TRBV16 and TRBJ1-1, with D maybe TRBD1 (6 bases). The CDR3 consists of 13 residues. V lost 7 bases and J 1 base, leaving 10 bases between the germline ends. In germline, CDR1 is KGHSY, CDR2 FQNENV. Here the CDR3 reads CASNRDPNTEAFF. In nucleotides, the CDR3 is TGTGCCAGCAACAGGGACCCGAACACTGAAGCTTTCTTT. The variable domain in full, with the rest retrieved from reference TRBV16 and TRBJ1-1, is GEEVAQTPKHLVRGEGQKAKLYCAPIKGHSYVFWYQQVLKNEFKFLISFQNENVFDETGMPKERFSAKCLPNSPCSLEIQATKLEDSAVYFCASNRDPNTEAFFGQGTRLTVV.

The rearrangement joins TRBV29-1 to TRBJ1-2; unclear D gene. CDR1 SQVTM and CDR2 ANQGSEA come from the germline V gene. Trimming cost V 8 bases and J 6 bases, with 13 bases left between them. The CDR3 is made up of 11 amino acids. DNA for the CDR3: TGCAGCCTTGGCGGATGGGATGGCTACACCTTC. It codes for CSLGGWDGYTF. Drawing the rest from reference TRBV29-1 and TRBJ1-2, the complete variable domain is SAVISQKPSRDICQRGTSLTIQCQVDSQVTMMFWYRQQPGQSLTLIATANQGSEATYESGFVIDKFPISRPNLTFSTLTVSNMSPEDSSIYLCSLGGWDGYTFGSGTRLTVV.

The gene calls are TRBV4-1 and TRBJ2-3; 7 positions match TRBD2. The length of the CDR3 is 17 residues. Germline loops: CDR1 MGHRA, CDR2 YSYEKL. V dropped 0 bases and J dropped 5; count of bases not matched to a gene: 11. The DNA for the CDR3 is TGCGCCAGCAGCCAAGAAGTGGGCGGGAGCGGTAGAGATACGCAGTATTTT. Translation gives CASSQEVGGSGRDTQYF.

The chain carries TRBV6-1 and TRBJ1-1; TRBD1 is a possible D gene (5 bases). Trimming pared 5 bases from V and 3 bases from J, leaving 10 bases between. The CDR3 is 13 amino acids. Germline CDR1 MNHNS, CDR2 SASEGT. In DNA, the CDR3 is TGTGCCAGCAGTACCTTAGGGGACACTGAAGCTTTCTTT. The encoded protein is CASSTLGDTEAFF.

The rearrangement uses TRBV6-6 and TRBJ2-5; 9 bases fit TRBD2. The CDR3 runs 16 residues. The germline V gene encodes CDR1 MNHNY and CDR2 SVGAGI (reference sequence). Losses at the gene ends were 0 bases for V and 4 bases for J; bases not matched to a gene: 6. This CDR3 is CASSYSGTSPSETQYF. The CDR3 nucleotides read TGTGCCAGCAGTTACTCCGGGACTAGCCCCTCAGAGACCCAGTACTTC.

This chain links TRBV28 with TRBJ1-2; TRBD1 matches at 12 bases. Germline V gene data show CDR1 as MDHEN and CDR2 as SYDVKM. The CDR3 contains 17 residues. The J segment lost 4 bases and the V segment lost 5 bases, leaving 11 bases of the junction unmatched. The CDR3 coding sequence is TGTGCCAGCAGTGACACGGGACAGGGGGCAGATGGCTATGGCTACACCTTC. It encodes CASSDTGQGADGYGYTF.